This T cell receptor (beta chain) was sequenced for a study of blood T cells in healthy people across ages. With a J-beta primer mix and a sample-barcoded 5' primer, a second PCR ran roughly 6 to 11 cycles. Via MiXCR, TCRdb re-called the 5' RACE reads, giving one row per CDR3 protein. The sample holds fewer than 2 million distinct CDR3 sequences, approximately 39% seen once. This clonotype was observed a handful of times. This CDR3 spans 14 amino acids. Germline V CDR1 and CDR2: LGHNA, YNFKEQ. The junction had 9 bases not matched to a gene; V was cut back by 2 bases and J by 9 bases. The chain combines TRBV4-2 with TRBJ1-2; 7 nucleotides align to TRBD1. The source is a human donor in good health. Sequenced material: blood. The CDR3: CASSQPQGVSSYTF. The CDR3 region has the DNA TGTGCCAGCAGCCAACCCCAGGGGGTTTCAAGCTACACCTTC.